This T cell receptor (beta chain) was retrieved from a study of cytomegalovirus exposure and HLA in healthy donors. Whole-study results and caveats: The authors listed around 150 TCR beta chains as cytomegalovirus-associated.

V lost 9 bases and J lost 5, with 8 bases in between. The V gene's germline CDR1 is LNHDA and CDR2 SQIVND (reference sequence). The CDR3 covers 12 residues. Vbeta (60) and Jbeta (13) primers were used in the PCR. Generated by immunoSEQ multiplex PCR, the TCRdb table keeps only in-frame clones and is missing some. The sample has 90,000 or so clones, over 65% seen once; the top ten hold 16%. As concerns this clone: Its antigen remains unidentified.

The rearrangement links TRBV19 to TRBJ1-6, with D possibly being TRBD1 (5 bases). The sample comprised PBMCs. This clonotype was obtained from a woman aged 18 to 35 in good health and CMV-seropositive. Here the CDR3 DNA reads TGTGCCAGCAGGGCAAATAATTCACCCCTCCACTTT. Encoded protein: CASRANNSPLHF.